In its sample, the clone carrying this T cell receptor (beta chain) was seen once. This sample was taken from a study of blood T cell repertoires in COVID-19. For the study at large: The origin of the acute and convalescent COVID-19 samples was the United States, Italy and Spain. Sample material is recorded as cDNA or gDNA derived from T cells, B-cell-depleted T cells, or PBMCs.

Germline V gene sequence: CDR1 MNHEY, CDR2 SVGAGI. The CDR3 sequence is 15 residues long. With V trimmed by 6 bases and J by 3 bases, 9 bases remained unmatched. Study processing details: Reference gene primer amplification yielded estimated nucleated cell counts. Libraries were prepared by immunoSEQ multiplex PCR; TCRdb keeps only in-frame clonotypes and omits some of them. The V and J calls and clone size are taken from that table; D and trimming were inferred from the DNA. The table has some 11,000 clones, approximately 87% seen once; the top ten hold roughly 13%. The chain combines TRBV6-5 with TRBJ2-7; TRBD1 agrees at 9 bases. The sequence derives from a human donor in a cohort sampled during active COVID-19. The sample was peripheral blood. The CDR3 DNA sequence: TGTGCCAGCAGGATAGACAGGGGGGGATACTACGAGCAGTACTTC. Translated, it gives CASRIDRGGYYEQYF.